A single sample gave rise to the 22 T cell receptor beta chains below, sequenced in a study of cytomegalovirus exposure and HLA in healthy donors. Sequenced by immunoSEQ multiplex PCR; TCRdb stores in-frame clones only, minus some. The data show some 60,000 clones, around 96% seen once. The specimen sequenced was PBMCs. All receptors come from a man younger than 35 in good health and CMV-seronegative.

The J gene is TRBJ1-1, the V gene TRBV7-9; TRBD1 is a possible D gene (6 bases). CDR3 length equals 14 residues. Trimming took off 5 bases at V and 5 bases at J, with 15 bases between the two ends. Germline V gives CDR1 SEHNR, CDR2 FQNEAQ (reference sequence). The CDR3 region has the DNA TGTGCCAGCAGCCCCCAGGGGTCCGGGACTGAAGCTTTCTTT. It specifies CASSPQGSGTEAFF.

V is TRBV6-1 and J is TRBJ2-4; possibly TRBD2 for D (6 bases). Germline CDR1 reads MNHNS; CDR2 reads SASEGT. CDR3 length: 16 amino acids. The V gene lost 2 bases and the J gene lost 3 bases, with 14 bases spanning the gap. This chain's CDR3 is CASSERGSGVKNIQYF. The CDR3 nucleotides are TGTGCCAGCAGTGAAAGGGGTTCGGGGGTCAAAAACATTCAGTACTTC.

The rearrangement links TRBV6-6 to TRBJ2-3; the match to TRBD2 covers 7 bases. V lost 2 bases and J lost 2; bases outside the gene matches: 1. In germline, CDR1 is MNHNY, CDR2 SVGAGI (reference sequence). This CDR3 spans 14 amino acids. Here the CDR3 DNA reads TGTGCCAGCAGTTACAGCGGGACCACAGATACGCAGTATTTT. Protein product: CASSYSGTTDTQYF.

The J gene is TRBJ1-1, the V gene TRBV7-2; D possibly corresponds to TRBD1 (6 bases). Trimming shortened V by 1 base and J by 5 bases, and 14 bases separated the two germline ends. From germline, CDR1 is SGHTA and CDR2 FQGNSA. This CDR3 has 15 amino acids. Written as DNA, the CDR3 is TGTGCCAGCAGCTTAGTAACAGGGTACGGGACTGAAGCTTTCTTT. It yields the protein CASSLVTGYGTEAFF. The whole variable domain, filled in from reference TRBV7-2 and TRBJ1-1, reads GAGVSQSPSNKVTEKGKDVELRCDPISGHTALYWYRQSLGQGLEFLIYFQGNSAPDKSGLPSDRFSAERTGGSVSTLTIQRTQQEDSAVYLCASSLVTGYGTEAFFGQGTRLTVV.

The CDR3 loop is CASSTGGFVTEAFF. In DNA form, the CDR3 reads TGTGCCAGTAGTACGGGGGGATTCGTCACTGAAGCTTTCTTT. This chain uses TRBV19 with TRBJ1-1; a possible D gene is TRBD1 (5 bases). The ends were cut back, 4 bases at V and 4 bases at J, with 13 bases in the middle. CDR1 is LNHDA, CDR2 SQIVND, per germline (reference sequence). The CDR3 is 14 residues long.

The J gene is TRBJ1-1, the V gene TRBV18; tentatively, D is TRBD1 (5 bases). The V end was cut by 5 bases, the J end by 7 bases, with 14 bases between. CDR1 is KGHSH and CDR2 is LQKENI in the germline V gene. The CDR3 covers 13 residues. The CDR3 region has the DNA TGTGCCAGCTCATCAAACTCCAGGGATGAAGCTTTCTTT. Its protein product is CASSSNSRDEAFF.

The chain couples TRBV5-1 to TRBJ1-1; 7 bases fit TRBD1. The germline gives CDR1 SGHRS, CDR2 YFSETQ. The CDR3 is made up of 14 amino acids. Losses at the gene ends were 0 bases for V and 3 bases for J; bases not matched to a gene: 2. The CDR3 here is CASSLEGAYTEAFF. DNA for the CDR3: TGCGCCAGCAGCTTGGAGGGGGCTTACACTGAAGCTTTCTTT.

The V call is TRBV5-4, the J call TRBJ2-7, with TRBD2 matching over 13 bases. Germline CDR1 SGHNT, CDR2 YYREEE (reference sequence). V gave up 3 bases and J gave up 7 bases; unmatched junction bases: 4. The CDR3 runs to 14 residues. As DNA, the CDR3 is TGTGCCAGCAGCTACGGACTAGCGGGAGTTGAGCAGTACTTC. Its protein is CASSYGLAGVEQYF. Full variable domain (rest looked up from reference TRBV5-4 and TRBJ2-7): ETGVTQSPTHLIKTRGQQVTLRCSSQSGHNTVSWYQQALGQGPQFIFQYYREEENGRGNFPPRFSGLQFPNYSSELNVNALELDDSALYLCASSYGLAGVEQYFGPGTRLTVT.

The V gene is TRBV7-2, the J gene TRBJ2-7; TRBD2 matches at 8 bases. The germline V gene encodes CDR1 SGHTA and CDR2 FQGNSA. V shed 3 bases and J 0 bases; nucleotides not matched to a gene: 4. The CDR3 is 15 amino acids. This CDR3 reads CASSFRLAYSYEQYF. CDR3 nucleotides: TGTGCCAGCAGCTTCCGACTAGCGTACTCCTACGAGCAGTACTTC.

The chain is built from TRBV28 and TRBJ2-3; 8 bases fit TRBD2. The CDR3 is made up of 17 amino acids. Germline assignment: CDR1 MDHEN and CDR2 SYDVKM. V lost 2 bases and J lost 4; bases outside the gene matches: 11. The chain's CDR3 is CASSLIQGAGDADTQYF. The CDR3 DNA follows: TGTGCCAGCAGTTTAATCCAAGGAGCGGGGGACGCAGATACGCAGTATTTT.

This chain connects TRBV18 to TRBJ2-1; no reliable D call. V shed 3 bases and J shed 0 bases, with 12 bases lying between them. CDR1 is KGHSH, CDR2 LQKENI, per germline. The CDR3 sequence is 16 residues long. The CDR3 protein is CASSPPDMSSYNEQFF. The CDR3 nucleotides are TGTGCCAGCTCACCTCCCGACATGAGCTCCTACAATGAGCAGTTCTTC.

J is TRBJ1-3 and V is TRBV5-4, with D hard to call. The CDR3 runs to 16 residues. Germline-derived CDR1 and CDR2 are SGHNT and YYREEE (reference sequence). The V and J ends lost 0 bases and 0 bases respectively, with 10 bases between them. In DNA form, the CDR3 reads TGTGCCAGCAGCTTGGGGGCAGACCCCTCTGGAAACACCATATATTTT. Its protein is CASSLGADPSGNTIYF.

V usage is TRBV4-3 and J usage is TRBJ2-7; the match to TRBD2 covers 8 bases. The CDR3 is 15 amino acids. The germline CDR1 and CDR2 sequences are LGHNA and YSLEER. V gave up 8 bases and J gave up 5 bases; unmatched junction bases: 14. The CDR3 DNA follows: TGCGCCAGCCGAAAAGCCCCGGGGGGGGGTGACGAGCAGTACTTC. This sequence encodes CASRKAPGGGDEQYF.

The CDR3 protein is CSVEDSGLAQETQYF. CDR3 sequence (DNA): TGCAGCGTTGAAGATTCAGGACTAGCCCAAGAGACCCAGTACTTC. V and J are TRBV29-1 and TRBJ2-5; 8 bases agree with TRBD2. CDR1 and CDR2 (germline): SQVTM, ANQGSEA. Trimming cost V 0 bases and J 1 base; bases outside gene matches: 4. The CDR3 covers 15 residues.

This sequence joins TRBV5-4 and TRBJ1-1; unclear D gene. V lost 0 bases, J lost 0 bases, and 15 bases lay in between. The CDR3 loop spans 17 amino acids. Germline V CDR1 and CDR2: SGHNT, YYREEE (reference sequence). CDR3 region: CASSLDVSRAMNTEAFF. CDR3 sequence (DNA): TGTGCCAGCAGCTTGGATGTTTCGAGGGCTATGAACACTGAAGCTTTCTTT.

This sequence joins TRBV5-1 and TRBJ2-1, with D possibly matching TRBD1 (5 bases). The V gene lost 3 bases and the J gene lost 0 bases, with 13 bases spanning the gap. The germline CDR1 and CDR2 sequences are SGHRS and YFSETQ. The CDR3 spans 16 residues. The chain's CDR3 is CASSSETASSYNEQFF. The CDR3 coding sequence is TGCGCCAGCAGCTCCGAGACAGCCAGCTCCTACAATGAGCAGTTCTTC.

The CDR3 coding sequence is TGCGCCAGCAGCCGGGGGACAGGGGGCTACAATGAGCAGTTCTTC. Translated: CASSRGTGGYNEQFF. V is TRBV4-1 and J is TRBJ2-1, with 11 bases aligning to TRBD1. The J segment lost 3 bases and the V segment lost 4 bases, leaving 2 bases of the junction unmatched. Germline values: CDR1 MGHRA, CDR2 YSYEKL. The CDR3 spans 15 residues.

The gene calls are TRBV6-6 and TRBJ1-1, with 8 bases identical to TRBD1. Trimming took 8 bases from V and 1 from J; bases not matched to a gene: 0. Per germline, CDR1 MNHNY and CDR2 SVGAGI (reference sequence). The CDR3 spans 12 residues. The CDR3, as DNA: TGTGCCAGCGGGACAGGGAACACTGAAGCTTTCTTT. This codes for CASGTGNTEAFF.

The V and J genes are TRBV5-6 and TRBJ2-1, with D uncertain. V was clipped by 0 bases and J by 6 bases, with 4 bases between them. Germline V gene data show CDR1 as SGHDT and CDR2 as YYEEEE. The CDR3 loop spans 12 amino acids. The CDR3 is CASSLGSNEQFF. CDR3 coding DNA: TGTGCCAGCAGCTTGGGTAGCAATGAGCAGTTCTTC.

The chain is built from TRBV5-8 and TRBJ2-7; weak D call: TRBD2 (5 bases). Germline values: CDR1 SGHTS, CDR2 YDEGEE. V lost 0 bases and J lost 0, with 7 bases in between. There are 14 residues in the CDR3. CDR3 nucleotide sequence: TGTGCCAGCAGCTTGGCCGGGATCTCCTACGAGCAGTACTTC. It specifies CASSLAGISYEQYF.

The chain links TRBV6-1 to TRBJ2-1; no clear D. Germline values: CDR1 MNHNS, CDR2 SASEGT. The CDR3 is 15 residues long. The germline V and J ends were trimmed by 7 bases and 7 bases, with 20 bases remaining between them. The CDR3 DNA reads as TGTGCCAGCAACGCCCCGTCGCTAGACCAAAATGAGCAGTTCTTC. Protein: CASNAPSLDQNEQFF.

J is TRBJ2-5 and V is TRBV7-8; 7 bases are a match to TRBD2. Germline CDR1 reads SGHVS; CDR2 reads FQNEAQ. The CDR3 has 13 amino acids. V shed 4 bases and J 5 bases; nucleotides not matched to a gene: 4. The CDR3 reads CASSWGGRETQYF. In DNA form, the CDR3 reads TGTGCCAGCAGCTGGGGGGGTCGGGAGACCCAGTACTTC.